A selection of T cell receptor beta chains follows, all from one sample in a study of T cell repertoires in cytomegalovirus infection. Via MiXCR, TCRdb re-called the reads, giving one row per CDR3 protein. The sample holds roughly 800,000 distinct CDR3 sequences; under 35% are singletons and the top ten take around 14%. Antigen specificity for these receptors is unknown. The starting material was cultured CD8+ T cells from PBMCs, obtained from culture after CMV antigen stimulation. Receptors originate from a human donor in good health (CMV status not recorded). Some clones in this sample may be carry-over from other donors' samples. Each CDR3 is given with its conserved first and last residue. D genes are given only for firm matches. Some rows have no size entry. The others give once, few or many, or a class for an expanded clone.

v_call	j_call	clone_size	d_call	cdr3_nt	cdr3_aa
TRBV6-5	TRBJ2-2	-	TRBD2	TGTGCCAGCAGCCCCGGACTAGCCCAAACGACCGGGGAGCTGTTTTTT	CASSPGLAQTTGELFF
TRBV7-6	TRBJ2-1	many	-	TGTGCCAGCAGCTTAGGGGGTGGAGGGGTGGAAGAGCAGTTCTTC	CASSLGGGGVEEQFF
TRBV6-5	TRBJ2-3	few	-	TGTGCCACCCTGGTGAGGGATACGCAGTATTTT	CATLVRDTQYF
TRBV25-1	TRBJ1-2	few	-	TGTGCCAGCAGTGAATCCACTAACTATGGCTACACCTTC	CASSESTNYGYTF
TRBV10-2	TRBJ1-5	-	-	TGCGCCAGCAGGTCCACCGGTTTTCAGCCCCAGCATTTT	CASRSTGFQPQHF
TRBV12-3/TRBV12-4	TRBJ2-2	-	-	TGTGCCAGCACCAGGACAGACACGGAGAACACCGGGGAGCTGTTTTTT	CASTRTDTENTGELFF
TRBV7-2	TRBJ2-5	few	TRBD1	TGTGCCAGCAGCTCCGGATTGACAGGGGCGGAAGGAGAGACCCAGTACTTC	CASSSGLTGAEGETQYF
TRBV19	TRBJ1-6	few	TRBD1	TGTGCCAGTAGCCTTTTGCGGGACAGGGATTCACCCCTCCACTTT	CASSLLRDRDSPLHF
TRBV6-2/TRBV6-3	TRBJ2-1	-	TRBD2	TGTGCCAGCAGTTACCTTGTATCGCGGGGGGTCGACAATGAGCAGTTCTTC	CASSYLVSRGVDNEQFF
TRBV27	TRBJ2-7	-	TRBD1	TGTGCCAGCAGTCCAGGGACAGTACCCGCCTACGAGCAGTACTTC	CASSPGTVPAYEQYF
TRBV5-1	TRBJ2-3	-	-	TGCGCCAGCAGCTTGGGGCCGCCAGGGATGATAACAGATACGCAGTATTTT	CASSLGPPGMITDTQYF
TRBV9	TRBJ1-4	-	TRBD1	TGTGCCAGCAGCGAGGGTCGCACAGGGGACCTTAATGAAAAACTGTTTTTT	CASSEGRTGDLNEKLFF
TRBV5-7	TRBJ2-5	few	-	TGTGCCAGCAGCTTACAGTTCCAAGAGACCCAGTACTTC	CASSLQFQETQYF
TRBV7-8	TRBJ2-6	many	TRBD1	TGTGCCAGCAGCTTAGGGCCCCAGGACAGGAAGATCCCTGGGGCCAACGTCCTGACTTTC	CASSLGPQDRKIPGANVLTF
TRBV27	TRBJ1-2	-	-	TGTGCCAGCAGTTTAAGGAGGGGCGCTAACTATGGCTACACCTTC	CASSLRRGANYGYTF
TRBV27	TRBJ2-7	few	-	TGTGCCAGCTCCGTGGGGGTCGAGCAGTACTTC	CASSVGVEQYF
TRBV2	TRBJ2-7	-	-	TGTTCCAGCAGTGAGGGCGCGGCTTCCTACGAGCAGTACTTC	CSSSEGAASYEQYF
TRBV7-9	TRBJ2-1	-	TRBD1	TGTGCCAGCAGCTGGCGGACAGGACCGTACAATGAGCAGTTCTTC	CASSWRTGPYNEQFF
TRBV7-8	TRBJ2-5	few	TRBD2	TGTGCCAGCAGCTTAAATTGGGGGGGGAGCTACCAAGAGACCCAGTACTTC	CASSLNWGGSYQETQYF
TRBV20-1	TRBJ2-7	few	TRBD2	TGCAGTGTTCAGGGACTAGCGGGGGTCGAGCAGTACTTC	CSVQGLAGVEQYF
TRBV20-1	TRBJ2-5	-	TRBD2	TGCAGTGCTAGTTGGGGACTAGCGGGGCCCACGCGGCCAGAGACCCAGTACTTC	CSASWGLAGPTRPETQYF
TRBV27	TRBJ1-6	-	-	TGTGCCAGCAGTTTATCCCAGAGCTCCTATAATTCACCCCTCCACTTT	CASSLSQSSYNSPLHF
TRBV15	TRBJ2-3	-	-	TGTGCCACTAGTAGACGGTCGGCCCCCACAGATACGCAGTATTTT	CATSRRSAPTDTQYF
TRBV4-1	TRBJ2-5	few	-	TGCGCCAGCAGCCAAGAAAGGGTCCGGAAGGCCGAGACCCAGTACTTC	CASSQERVRKAETQYF
TRBV24-1	TRBJ2-3	-	-	TGTGCCACCAGTGAGGTAGGGACAGATACGCAGTATTTT	CATSEVGTDTQYF
TRBV15	TRBJ2-7	-	TRBD2	TGTGCCACCAGCAGACAGCGGGGAAGCTCCTACGAGCAGTACTTC	CATSRQRGSSYEQYF
TRBV13	TRBJ2-4	-	-	TGTGCCAGCAGCCTCAGCAGGAACATTCAGTACTTC	CASSLSRNIQYF
TRBV12-3/TRBV12-4	TRBJ2-3	-	-	TGTGCCAGCAGTCCACTATCCATCCAGGGGGATACGCAGTATTTT	CASSPLSIQGDTQYF
TRBV2	TRBJ2-2	-	-	TGTGCCAGCAGTGCCTCAGGGGCCGGGGAGCTGTTTTTT	CASSASGAGELFF
TRBV7-2	TRBJ1-1	few	TRBD1	TGTGCCAGCAGCTTCAGGACAGGGGAGGACACTGAAGCTTTCTTT	CASSFRTGEDTEAFF
TRBV27	TRBJ1-5	few	TRBD1	TGTGCCAGCAGACATGGGACAGGGAGCAATCAGCCCCAGCATTTT	CASRHGTGSNQPQHF
TRBV7-9	TRBJ1-2	few	TRBD1	TGTGCCAGCAGCATCTCGGGACAGGGGCGGAACTATGGCTACACCTTC	CASSISGQGRNYGYTF
TRBV7-9	TRBJ2-3	many	TRBD2	TGTGCCAGCAGCCCTTCGACTAGCGGGGGGGCACAAGATACGCAGTATTTT	CASSPSTSGGAQDTQYF
TRBV12-3/TRBV12-4	TRBJ2-2	few	TRBD2	TGTGCCAGCAGTTCCGGGGGGGAAGGCACCGGGGAGCTGTTTTTT	CASSSGGEGTGELFF
TRBV5-5	TRBJ1-2	-	-	TGTGCCAGCAGCTTGAACCAGGTGGAGGACTACACCTTC	CASSLNQVEDYTF
TRBV7-6	TRBJ2-2	-	-	TGTGCCAGCAGCCTATGGTGGACACCGAACACCGGGGAGCTGTTTTTT	CASSLWWTPNTGELFF
TRBV7-4	TRBJ2-7	-	-	TGTGCCAGCAGCCCCCGATGGAGGGGAACCTACGAGCAGTACTTC	CASSPRWRGTYEQYF
TRBV7-9	TRBJ2-1	-	-	TGTGCCAGCAGTCTCACAGGGAGTGAGCAGTTCTTC	CASSLTGSEQFF
TRBV24-1	TRBJ2-1	-	TRBD1	TGTGCCACCAGTGTTTTGCACGGGACAGGGAACAATGAGCAGTTCTTC	CATSVLHGTGNNEQFF
TRBV2	TRBJ1-1	few	-	TGTGCCAGCCCAATCCGGACCAAAAACACTGAAGCTTTCTTT	CASPIRTKNTEAFF
TRBV2	TRBJ1-5	-	-	TGTGCCAGCATTGAGGGGCGGCGTGGCAATCAGCCCCAGCATTTT	CASIEGRRGNQPQHF
TRBV6-5	TRBJ2-1	-	-	TGTGCCAGCAGTTACGGGACATACTACAATGAGCAGTTCTTC	CASSYGTYYNEQFF
TRBV11-3	TRBJ1-3	few	-	TGTGCCAGCAGCTTAGAGGAACAGAGCTCTGGAAACACCATATATTTT	CASSLEEQSSGNTIYF
TRBV28	TRBJ2-6	-	TRBD1	TGTGCCAGCAGTTCCCGGGACAGGGACCCTGGGGCCAACGTCCTGACTTTC	CASSSRDRDPGANVLTF
TRBV5-5	TRBJ1-5	once	-	TGTGCCAGCAGCTCGGACGGCCCCTCTAATCAGCCCCAGCATTTT	CASSSDGPSNQPQHF
TRBV12-3/TRBV12-4	TRBJ1-6	-	-	TGTGCCAGCAGTTTAGCGGGACTGTTTAATTCACCCCTCCACTTT	CASSLAGLFNSPLHF
TRBV27	TRBJ2-2	few	-	TGTGCCAGCAGCGCCAGGGGCCCCGGGGAGCTGTTTTTT	CASSARGPGELFF
TRBV24-1	TRBJ2-3	-	-	TGTGCCACCAGTGATGTCCCGGGACACCAGGGAACGCAGTATTTT	CATSDVPGHQGTQYF
TRBV27	TRBJ2-2	-	-	TGTGCCAGCAGCGTATTCACCGGGGAGCTGTTTTTT	CASSVFTGELFF
TRBV9	TRBJ2-5	-	-	TGTGCCAGCAGCGTCTACTCCGGGATTCAAGAGACCCAGTACTTC	CASSVYSGIQETQYF
TRBV6-8	TRBJ1-3	-	-	TGTGCCAGCAGTTACTCCGCACCCAGCTCTGGAAACACCATATATTTT	CASSYSAPSSGNTIYF
TRBV29-1	TRBJ2-2	-	-	TGCAGCGTTGAAGCCGGAAACACCGGGGAGCTGTTTTTT	CSVEAGNTGELFF
TRBV4-1	TRBJ2-1	few	-	TGCGCCAGCAGAATCGACAACTACAATGAGCAGTTCTTC	CASRIDNYNEQFF
TRBV4-2	TRBJ1-1	-	-	TGTGCCAGCAGCCAAGATATCGTCAGTATGAACACTGAAGCTTTCTTT	CASSQDIVSMNTEAFF
TRBV29-1	TRBJ1-1	-	-	TGCAGCGTTAAACCCGGGACGGCACCCACTGAAGCTTTCTTT	CSVKPGTAPTEAFF
TRBV6-6	TRBJ1-4	few	-	TGTGCCAGCAGTTACTCGGTTTCAGCGGAAAAACTGTTTTTT	CASSYSVSAEKLFF
TRBV2	TRBJ1-5	-	TRBD1	TGTGCCAGCAGAAACACAGGGGGCCTCAATCAGCCCCAGCATTTT	CASRNTGGLNQPQHF
TRBV6-5	TRBJ2-1	-	-	TGTGCCAGCAGTATCAGGGGGGCATACAATGAGCAGTTCTTC	CASSIRGAYNEQFF
TRBV29-1	TRBJ1-2	-	-	TGCAGCGTTGAAGATAGGGGCCCGGGACGGAACTATGGCTACACCTTC	CSVEDRGPGRNYGYTF
TRBV27	TRBJ1-2	-	-	TGTGCCAGCAGTCAGGGGTTTGCGGGGACTGTATATGGCTACACCTTC	CASSQGFAGTVYGYTF